Each of the 12 T cell receptor beta chains below was sequenced from the same sample in a study of tumour-infiltrating T cells in Burkitt lymphoma. This table comes from immunoSEQ multiplex PCR, and its TCRdb copy is limited to in-frame clones, with some not included. The table records fewer than 2,500 clones, about two thirds of them present only once. The specimen sequenced was tumor tissue. All receptors come from a human donor with diffuse large B-cell lymphoma.

Sample share makes this clone large. This chain links TRBV28 with TRBJ2-7; D may match TRBD1 or TRBD2 (5 bases each). Trimming cost V 6 bases and J 0 bases, with 15 bases left between them. Germline V gene lookup returns CDR1 MDHEN and CDR2 SYDVKM. This CDR3 is 15 amino acids long. CDR3 in amino acids: CASSNRDPSSYEQYF. CDR3 DNA sequence: TGTGCCAGCAGCAACCGGGACCCAAGCTCCTACGAGCAGTACTTC.

The genes are TRBV19 and TRBJ2-5; no clear D. CDR1 LNHDA and CDR2 SQIVND come from the germline V gene (reference sequence). The CDR3 covers 15 residues. Trimming left V 3 bases short and J 0 bases short, with 11 bases between. Here the CDR3 DNA reads TGTGCCAGTAGTATGGGCCAGTCGTACCAAGAGACCCAGTACTTC. Translation: CASSMGQSYQETQYF.

Here the CDR3 reads CASSLGGDMNTEAFF. CDR3 nucleotides: TGTGCCAGCAGCCTTGGGGGGGACATGAACACTGAAGCTTTCTTT. The V and J genes are TRBV4-2 and TRBJ1-1, with D perhaps matching TRBD1 (6 bases). CDR3 size: 15 residues. Germline V gene sequence: CDR1 LGHNA, CDR2 YNFKEQ. V lost 4 bases and J 0 bases, leaving 12 bases between the germline ends.

This chain links TRBV27 with TRBJ2-1; D unresolved. This CDR3 has 12 residues. Germline V gene sequence: CDR1 MNHEY, CDR2 SMNVEV (reference sequence). Trimming cost V 1 base and J 7 bases, with 5 bases left between them. This chain's CDR3 is CASSLLGNEQFF. The DNA for the CDR3 is TGTGCCAGCAGTTTATTAGGTAATGAGCAGTTCTTC.

Remarks on this clone: This CDR3 is also generated by other DNA sequences in the sample. The rearrangement uses TRBV15 and TRBJ1-2; D is possibly TRBD1 (6 bases). The CDR3 totals 13 residues. CDR1 and CDR2 (germline): LNHNV, YYDKDF (reference sequence). V lost 5 bases and J 4 bases, leaving 11 bases between the germline ends. The CDR3 bases are TGTGCCACCAGCTCTTCGGACAGCTATGGCTACACCTTC. The encoded protein is CATSSSDSYGYTF.

The chain recombines TRBV30 with TRBJ2-5; D uncertain. Trimming shortened V by 2 bases and J by 5 bases, and 18 bases separated the two germline ends. The CDR3 contains 15 residues. The germline V gene has CDR1 GTSNPN and CDR2 SVGIG (reference sequence). CDR3 nucleotide sequence: TGTGCCTGGAGTATGCCTGGCTCCCTGGGGGAGACCCAGTACTTC. This encodes CAWSMPGSLGETQYF.

This chain uses TRBV11-2 with TRBJ2-7; the D is unclear. Trimming stripped 3 bases from V and 1 base from J, with 7 bases between. Germline CDR1 is SGHAT and CDR2 is FQNNGV. This CDR3 region has 13 residues. CDR3 in DNA: TGTGCCAGCAGCTTCGACGGATCCTACGAGCAGTACTTC. Amino acid sequence: CASSFDGSYEQYF.

V and J are TRBV27 and TRBJ1-1; D not certain. Germline V gives CDR1 MNHEY, CDR2 SMNVEV (reference sequence). The CDR3 has 14 residues. Trimming took off 6 bases at V and 0 bases at J, with 11 bases between the two ends. The CDR3 is CASSLSNMNTEAFF. CDR3 sequence (DNA): TGTGCCAGCAGCCTAAGTAATATGAACACTGAAGCTTTCTTT.

The genes are TRBV27 and TRBJ1-1; D is ambiguous. With 0 bases removed from V and 5 bases from J, the gap between germline ends came to 7 bases. CDR3 length: 13 residues. Looked up from germline, CDR1 is MNHEY and CDR2 is SMNVEV (reference sequence). In DNA, the CDR3 is TGTGCCAGCAGTTTATCGGGCAGTACTGAAGCTTTCTTT. Protein sequence: CASSLSGSTEAFF.

The rearrangement uses TRBV6-1 and TRBJ2-3; unclear D gene. Trimming pared 0 bases from V and 6 bases from J, leaving 7 bases between. Germline CDR1 and CDR2: MNHNS and SASEGT. This CDR3 spans 13 amino acids. The DNA of the CDR3 is TGTGCCAGCAGTGAAGCTGGGGTGGATACGCAGTATTTT. This codes for CASSEAGVDTQYF.

The J gene is TRBJ2-5, the V gene TRBV11-3; 7 bases match TRBD1. Germline lookup yields CDR1 SGHNT and CDR2 YENEEA. V lost 2 bases, J lost 5 bases, and 11 bases stayed unmatched. The CDR3 is 16 residues long. In DNA form, the CDR3 reads TGTGCCAGCAGCTTACAAAAGGGGGCAGTGGGGGAGACCCAGTACTTC. Translation: CASSLQKGAVGETQYF.

Sample share makes this clone hyperexpanded (1% or more). This chain links TRBV7-9 with TRBJ2-1; 12 bases map to TRBD2. The germline V gene has CDR1 SEHNR and CDR2 FQNEAQ (reference sequence). This CDR3 comprises 15 residues. With 4 bases clipped from V and 4 bases from J, the junction kept 2 bases outside the gene matches. CDR3 nucleotides: TGTGCCAGCAGCTGGGGACTAGCGGGTTACAATGAGCAGTTCTTC. This translates into CASSWGLAGYNEQFF.